The 15 T cell receptor beta chains listed next were all sequenced from one sample in a study of blood T cell repertoires in COVID-19. The data were produced by immunoSEQ multiplex PCR, yet TCRdb's version contains in-frame clones alone and is incomplete. The sample holds about 200,000 clones, more than 70% seen once. The sequenced material came from peripheral blood. The origin of the receptors is a man in his forties or fifties with COVID-19, enrolled during active disease.

For the CDR3, the DNA is TGTGCCAGCAGTGGGTGGCGGGGGAATTACGAGCAGTACTTC. Translated: CASSGWRGNYEQYF. The V and J genes are TRBV5-6 and TRBJ2-7, with 7 nucleotides matching TRBD2. V lost 5 bases to trimming and J lost 4 bases; unmatched junction nucleotides: 9. The CDR3 sequence is 14 residues long. Germline V gene sequence: CDR1 SGHDT, CDR2 YYEEEE.

The chain couples TRBV5-4 to TRBJ1-5; D remains unclear. Germline CDR1 and CDR2: SGHNT and YYREEE (reference sequence). CDR3 size: 15 residues. With 0 bases removed from V and 3 bases from J, the gap between germline ends came to 10 bases. The CDR3 spells CASSLDSRPNQPQHF. CDR3 bases: TGTGCCAGCAGCTTGGACAGCAGACCCAATCAGCCCCAGCATTTT.

The V and J genes are TRBV7-6 and TRBJ2-5, with no clear D. The germline V gene has CDR1 SGHVS and CDR2 FNYEAQ. The CDR3 runs 15 residues. Trimming shortened V by 5 bases and J by 2 bases, and 15 bases separated the two germline ends. The CDR3 DNA reads as TGTGCCAGCAGCCCCTTATATGCGGAACAAGAGACCCAGTACTTC. It specifies CASSPLYAEQETQYF. Together with reference TRBV7-6 and TRBJ2-5, the CDR3 gives the full variable domain: GAGVSQSPRYKVTKRGQDVALRCDPISGHVSLYWYRQALGQGPEFLTYFNYEAQQDKSGLPNDRFSAERPEGSISTLTIQRTEQRDSAMYRCASSPLYAEQETQYFGPGTRLLVL.

With regard to this clone: The junction departs from germline at one end; a sequencing error may be responsible. The chain joins TRBV13 to TRBJ2-3; 7 positions agree with TRBD2. The CDR3 loop spans 13 amino acids. Per germline, CDR1 PRHDT and CDR2 FYEKMQ (reference sequence). The CDR3 is CASSYSLWEGRFF. CDR3 coding DNA: TGTGCCAGCAGCTACAGTCTTTGGGAGGGTAGATTTTTT.

The genes are TRBV3-1 (or the pseudogene TRBV3-2) and TRBJ2-2, with 9 bases fitting TRBD2. Germline CDR1 LGHDT, CDR2 YNNKEL (reference sequence). The CDR3 extends over 16 amino acids. V was clipped by 7 bases and J by 4 bases; unmatched bases: 10. The CDR3 bases are TGTGCCAGCACCCCGAGCGCGGGAGGGGGCACCGGGGAGCTGTTTTTT. As protein: CASTPSAGGGTGELFF.

CDR3 DNA: TGTGCCAGTTCAGCGGAGAGCTCCTACAATGAGCAGTTCTTC. Translated, it gives CASSAESSYNEQFF. This chain connects TRBV19 to TRBJ2-1, with a possible D match to TRBD2 (5 bases). Trimming took off 8 bases at V and 0 bases at J, with 11 bases between the two ends. Germline V lookup: CDR1 LNHDA, CDR2 SQIVND (reference sequence). The CDR3 runs 14 residues.

The chain joins TRBV5-8 to TRBJ2-5; perhaps TRBD2 as D (5 bases). Trimming removed 7 bases at V and 3 bases at J, with 19 bases between. The CDR3 covers 15 residues. From germline, CDR1 is SGHTS and CDR2 YDEGEE. The CDR3 sequence is CASSRLGPGKETQYF. The CDR3 region has the DNA TGTGCCAGCTCAAGGTTAGGACCGGGAAAAGAGACCCAGTACTTC.

This clone was observed a few times. This sequence joins TRBV6-5 and TRBJ1-2, with D possibly matching TRBD1 (6 bases). Germline loops: CDR1 MNHEY, CDR2 SVGAGI. This CDR3 comprises 16 residues. The germline V and J ends were trimmed by 2 bases and 4 bases, with 17 bases remaining between them. CDR3 sequence: CASSYVRAGAIYGYTF. The CDR3 coding sequence is TGTGCCAGCAGTTACGTGAGGGCAGGGGCCATCTATGGCTACACCTTC.

J is TRBJ2-1 and V is TRBV5-8, with D possibly matching TRBD2 (6 bases). This CDR3 is built from 16 residues. Deletions cut 4 bases from V and 2 bases from J, with 16 bases between. Germline V gene data show CDR1 as SGHTS and CDR2 as YDEGEE. The CDR3 bases are TGTGCCAGCAGCGTACTCCGGGACTTAACCTACAATGAGCAGTTCTTC. Residues: CASSVLRDLTYNEQFF. Full variable domain (rest looked up from reference TRBV5-8 and TRBJ2-1): EAGVTQSPTHLIKTRGQQATLRCSPISGHTSVYWYQQALGLGLQFLLWYDEGEERNRGNFPPRFSGRQFPNYSSELNVNALELEDSALYLCASSVLRDLTYNEQFFGPGTRLTVL.

The chain combines TRBV5-8 with TRBJ1-1, with D uncertain. Germline loops: CDR1 SGHTS, CDR2 YDEGEE. Trimming left V 5 bases short and J 4 bases short, with 15 bases between. The CDR3 has 14 residues. This chain's CDR3 is CASRPRSQFTEAFF. The DNA for the CDR3 is TGTGCCAGCAGACCCCGTTCACAATTCACTGAAGCTTTCTTT.

In this sample, this clone turned up once. The CDR3 is CASSRDINYGYTF. DNA of the CDR3: TGTGCCAGCAGCCGGGACATTAACTATGGCTACACCTTC. This chain connects TRBV6-5 to TRBJ1-2; D might be TRBD1 (6 bases). This CDR3 comprises 13 residues. With 6 bases removed from V and 1 base from J, the gap between germline ends came to 9 bases. Germline V gene lookup returns CDR1 MNHEY and CDR2 SVGAGI.

The rearrangement uses TRBV5-6 and TRBJ2-1; D may match TRBD1 or TRBD2 (7 bases each). The germline V and J ends were trimmed by 4 bases and 8 bases, with 13 bases remaining between them. The CDR3 has 13 amino acids. Germline V gene data show CDR1 as SGHDT and CDR2 as YYEEEE. The CDR3 loop is CASSLGGGYEQFF. The CDR3 DNA follows: TGTGCCAGCAGCCTGGGAGGGGGCTATGAGCAGTTCTTC.

The rearrangement uses TRBV2 and TRBJ2-1; a weak D match, TRBD1 (5 bases). Trimming stripped 2 bases from V and 8 bases from J, with 10 bases between. The CDR3 is 13 amino acids. In germline, CDR1 is SNHLY, CDR2 FYNNEI. The CDR3 is CASSESQGDEQFF. CDR3 in DNA: TGTGCCAGCAGTGAAAGTCAGGGCGATGAGCAGTTCTTC.

The gene calls are TRBV6-1 and TRBJ1-1; perhaps TRBD1 as D (6 bases). This CDR3 is built from 13 residues. Germline V CDR1 and CDR2: MNHNS, SASEGT. Trimming pared 2 bases from V and 11 bases from J, leaving 15 bases between. The CDR3 sequence: CASSELDSLFAFF. The DNA of the CDR3 is TGTGCCAGCAGTGAACTGGACAGCTTATTTGCTTTCTTT.

The chain couples TRBV4-2 to TRBJ2-7; the match to TRBD1 covers 10 bases. This CDR3 is 18 amino acids long. From germline, CDR1 is LGHNA and CDR2 YNFKEQ. V lost 4 bases and J lost 1; bases outside the gene matches: 13. The CDR3 loop is CASSLRPGTGDGSYEQYF. The CDR3 DNA reads as TGTGCCAGCAGCCTCCGTCCCGGGACAGGGGATGGATCCTACGAGCAGTACTTC.